This T cell receptor beta chain derives from a study of cytomegalovirus exposure and HLA in healthy donors. PCR amplification relied on 60 Vbeta primers (plus 13 Jbeta primers). Some clones are missing from TCRdb's copy, which holds only in-frame ones; the method was immunoSEQ multiplex PCR. The repertoire has about 190,000 clones, roughly 80% of them found once; the top ten carry about 1.6%. The CDR3 extends over 13 amino acids. The V gene end was trimmed by 5 bases and the J gene end by 4 bases; junction bases not matched to a gene: 3. From germline, CDR1 is ENHRY and CDR2 SYGVKD. Sequences were obtained from PBMCs. The chain carries TRBV10-3 and TRBJ1-1, with 8 positions matching TRBD1. The clonotype was recovered from a woman aged 18-29 years in good health and CMV-seronegative. The CDR3 protein is CAISYRGGTEAFF. In nucleotides, the CDR3 is TGTGCCATCAGTTACAGGGGGGGCACTGAAGCTTTCTTT.